This T cell receptor beta chain was recovered during a study of human CD8 memory T cell subsets. The length of the CDR3 is 16 residues. The TSTEM subset meant CD8+ memory cells that were CCR7+, PD-1- and TIGIT-. Total CD8+ T cells came from negative magnetic enrichment. The study, taken as a whole, reports: Greater diversity in stem-like memory than precursor exhausted T cells was suggested by Chao1 estimates. Repertoires of stem-like memory and precursor exhausted T cells showed minimal mutual overlap.

Of note for this clonotype: Its antigen is unknown.

It was UMI-labeled 5' RACE by which the TCR beta libraries were made. After re-calling the 5' RACE reads, TCRdb lists one entry per CDR3 protein, DNA absent. The repertoire table contains roughly 9,800 distinct CDR3 sequences. Sequenced: CD8+ stem-like memory T cells (TSCM and TCM) sorted from PBMCs. Subset given: stem-like memory CD8 T cells (TSTEM), CCR7+ PD-1- TIGIT-. The clonotype comes from a human donor in good health. This rearrangement joins TRBV3-2 to TRBJ2-5; the TCRdb D gene call, TRBD2, has no DNA to confirm it. TRBV3-2 is deemed a pseudogene. This CDR3 reads CASSPRTSGDQETQYF.